This T cell receptor (beta chain) was sequenced for a study of CD8+CD57+ T cells in acquired aplastic anemia. On the study more broadly: The sorted CD4+ and CD8+ cells yielded an average approximately 3.2 ug of DNA. CD4+ reads averaged around 10 million in healthy donors. Findings and caveats of the study: Overlapping CD8+ CDR3 repertoires of patients and controls contained twenty-nine shared sequences. Patient and control CD8+ Simpson's diversity was not significantly different.

Germline loops: CDR1 MGHDK, CDR2 SYGVNS. This CDR3 is built from 13 residues. With 4 bases removed from V and 9 bases from J, the gap between germline ends came to 13 bases. TCR beta VDJ and CDR3 profiling used genomic DNA as template. TCRdb recomputed calls from the reads with MiXCR, one row per CDR3 protein. The sample records 100,000 to 120,000 distinct CDR3 sequences, 40% to 60% being singletons. Remarks on this clonotype: Antigen: not known.

The sequence came from a human donor in good health, serving as a control. What was sequenced was sorted CD4+, CD8+, or CD8+CD57+ T cells (not recorded which) from PBMCs. The genes are TRBV25-1 and TRBJ2-1; the D gene could be TRBD1 or TRBD2 (6 bases each). CDR3 in DNA: TGTGCCAGCAGTGGGGGGGCAGGAATTGAGCAGTTCTTC. Residues: CASSGGAGIEQFF. Filled out from reference TRBV25-1 and TRBJ2-1, the complete variable domain reads EADIYQTPRYLVIGTGKKITLECSQTMGHDKMYWYQQDPGMELHLIHYSYGVNSTEKGDLSSESTVSRIRTEHFPLTLESARPSHTSQYLCASSGGAGIEQFFGPGTRLTVL.